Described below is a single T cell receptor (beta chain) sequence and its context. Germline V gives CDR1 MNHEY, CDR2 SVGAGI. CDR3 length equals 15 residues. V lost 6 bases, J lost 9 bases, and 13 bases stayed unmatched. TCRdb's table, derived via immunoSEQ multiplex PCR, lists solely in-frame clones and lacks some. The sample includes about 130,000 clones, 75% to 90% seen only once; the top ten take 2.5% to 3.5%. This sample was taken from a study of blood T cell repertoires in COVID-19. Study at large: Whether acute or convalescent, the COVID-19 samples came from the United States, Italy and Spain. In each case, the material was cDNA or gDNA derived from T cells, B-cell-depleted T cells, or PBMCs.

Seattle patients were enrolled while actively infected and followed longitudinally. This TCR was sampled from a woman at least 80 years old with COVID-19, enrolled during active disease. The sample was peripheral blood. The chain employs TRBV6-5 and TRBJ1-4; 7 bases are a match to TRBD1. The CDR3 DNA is TGTGCCAGCAGCCCCCGACAGGGTTGGGCGAAAAAACTGTTTTTT. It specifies CASSPRQGWAKKLFF.